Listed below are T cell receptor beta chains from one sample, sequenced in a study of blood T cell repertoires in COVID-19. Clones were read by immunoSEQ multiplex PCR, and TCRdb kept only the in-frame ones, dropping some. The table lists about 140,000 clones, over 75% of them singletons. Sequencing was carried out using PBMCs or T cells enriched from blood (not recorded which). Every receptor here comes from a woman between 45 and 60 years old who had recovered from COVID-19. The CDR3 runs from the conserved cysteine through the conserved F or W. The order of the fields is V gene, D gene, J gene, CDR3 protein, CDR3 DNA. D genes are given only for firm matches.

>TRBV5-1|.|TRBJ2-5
CASSHGGAQETQYF
TGCGCCAGCAGCCACGGGGGTGCTCAAGAGACCCAGTACTTC
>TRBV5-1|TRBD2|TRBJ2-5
CASSAGLAGGETQYF
TGCGCCAGCAGCGCCGGACTAGCGGGAGGAGAGACCCAGTACTTC
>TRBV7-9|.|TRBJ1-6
CASSLNPPGSNSPLHF
TGTGCCAGCAGCCTAAACCCCCCAGGGTCGAATTCACCCCTCCACTTT
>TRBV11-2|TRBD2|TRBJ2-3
CASRGIAGERDTQYF
TGTGCCAGCAGGGGGATAGCGGGAGAAAGAGATACGCAGTATTTT
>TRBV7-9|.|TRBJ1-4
CASSQRRSEKLFF
TGTGCCAGCAGCCAGCGCCGGAGTGAAAAACTGTTTTTT
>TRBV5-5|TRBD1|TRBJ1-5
CASSLVQGAGQPQHF
TGTGCCAGCAGCTTGGTGCAGGGGGCAGGGCAGCCCCAGCATTTT
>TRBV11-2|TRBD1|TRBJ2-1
CASSVDRGPYNEQFF
TGTGCCAGCAGCGTCGACAGGGGGCCCTACAATGAGCAGTTCTTC
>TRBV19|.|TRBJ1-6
CASSPGTPTLGDNSPLHF
TGTGCCAGTAGTCCCGGGACACCCACCCTGGGGGATAATTCACCCCTCCACTTT
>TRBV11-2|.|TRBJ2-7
CASSFDSSHEQYF
TGTGCCAGCAGCTTTGACAGTTCCCACGAGCAGTACTTC
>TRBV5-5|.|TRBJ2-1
CASSQGGNEQFF
TGTGCCAGCAGCCAGGGTGGGAATGAGCAGTTCTTC
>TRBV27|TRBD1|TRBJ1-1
CASSLGTGITEAFF
TGTGCCAGCAGTTTAGGGACAGGGATCACTGAAGCTTTCTTT
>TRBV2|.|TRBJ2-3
CASRRDKQSQPDTQYF
TGTGCCAGCAGGAGGGACAAACAATCTCAGCCAGATACGCAGTATTTT
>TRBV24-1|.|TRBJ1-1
CATSRGNTEAFF
TGTGCCACCAGTCGGGGGAACACTGAAGCTTTCTTT
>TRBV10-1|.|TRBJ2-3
CASSEGLGASGLDTQYF
TGCGCCAGCAGTGAAGGATTGGGGGCTAGCGGACTGGATACGCAGTATTTT
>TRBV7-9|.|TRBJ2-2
CASSLYRYQNTGELFF
TGTGCCAGCAGCCTCTACAGGTACCAAAACACCGGGGAGCTGTTTTTT
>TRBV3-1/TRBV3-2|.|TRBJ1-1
CASSLGRGIWAEAFF
TGTGCCAGCAGCCTCGGTCGGGGAATCTGGGCTGAAGCTTTCTTT
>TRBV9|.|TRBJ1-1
CASSRGMNTEAFF
TGTGCCAGCTCGCGGGGGATGAACACTGAAGCTTTCTTT
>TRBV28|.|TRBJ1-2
CASSTQLSGYGYTF
TGTGCCAGCAGTACACAGCTATCCGGCTATGGCTACACCTTC
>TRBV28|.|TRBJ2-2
CALGAGELFF
TGTGCCTTAGGGGCCGGGGAGCTGTTTTTT
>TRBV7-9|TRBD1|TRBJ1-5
CASSLGTGGSNQPQHF
TGTGCCAGCAGCTTAGGGACAGGCGGAAGCAATCAGCCCCAGCATTTT
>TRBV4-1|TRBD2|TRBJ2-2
CASSQTSGRANTGELFF
TGCGCCAGCAGCCAAACTAGCGGGAGGGCGAACACCGGGGAGCTGTTTTTT
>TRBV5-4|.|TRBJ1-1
CASSPGGAGRNTEAFF
TGTGCCAGCAGCCCGGGCGGGGCAGGGAGGAACACTGAAGCTTTCTTT
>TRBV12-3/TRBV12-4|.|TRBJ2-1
CASSLGGGEQFF
TGTGCCAGCAGTTTAGGAGGGGGTGAGCAGTTCTTC
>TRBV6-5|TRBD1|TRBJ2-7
CASRDGTGLTYEQYF
TGTGCCAGCAGAGACGGGACAGGTTTAACCTACGAGCAGTACTTC
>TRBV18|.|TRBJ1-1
CASSPTGDTEAFF
TGTGCCAGCTCACCGACAGGTGACACTGAAGCTTTCTTT
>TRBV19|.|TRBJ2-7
CASSEVNRREQYF
TGTGCCAGTAGTGAGGTTAATCGGCGGGAGCAGTACTTC
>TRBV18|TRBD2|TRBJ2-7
CASSLQTSASYEQYF
TGTGCCAGCTCACTTCAGACTAGCGCATCCTACGAGCAGTACTTC
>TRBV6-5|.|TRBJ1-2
CATRWGEQGSNGYTF
TGTGCCACCCGATGGGGCGAACAGGGTTCTAATGGCTACACCTTC
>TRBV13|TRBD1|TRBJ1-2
CASSRDRVNTF
TGTGCCAGCAGCCGGGACAGGGTTAACACCTTC